This T cell receptor beta chain is drawn from a study of CXCR3-negative and CXCR3-positive naive CD8 T cells. Whole-study context: Each library held about 1.5 +/- 0.3 million TRB reads, around 150 million in total. Study-level points and caveats: CXCR3-positive naive cells had TRB CDR3s that were more hydrophobic than CXCR3-negative naive cells had.

CDR3 size: 14 residues. CDR1 is SEHNR and CDR2 is FQNEAQ in the germline V gene (reference sequence). UMI labels and 5' RACE were used to prepare the TRB cDNA libraries. TCRdb derives one entry per CDR3 protein from the 5' RACE reads, leaving out DNA. The ten top clones account for 0.4% to 0.5%, within a sample of about 53,000 distinct CDR3 sequences. Turning to this clonotype: Its antigen is still unknown.

Naive CD8+ T cells had a CD45RO-CCR7+CD27+CD95- phenotype. Sequenced material: naive CXCR3- CD8+ T cells from blood. Subset specified: CD45RO-CCR7+CD27+CD95- naive CD8+ T cells lacking CXCR3 (TNR3-). The chain combines TRBV7-9 with TRBJ2-3; there is no DNA to check the TCRdb D call of TRBD2. The TCR originated in a human donor in good health. Some clones in this sample may be carry-over from other donors' samples. The CDR3 is CASRSRGGQDTQYF. Based on the CDR3 plus reference TRBV7-9 and TRBJ2-3, the full variable domain is DTGVSQNPRHKITKRGQNVTFRCDPISEHNRLYWYRQTLGQGPEFLTYFQNEAQLEKSRLLSDRFSAERPKGSFSTLEIQRTEQGDSAMYLCASRSRGGQDTQYFGPGTRLTVL.